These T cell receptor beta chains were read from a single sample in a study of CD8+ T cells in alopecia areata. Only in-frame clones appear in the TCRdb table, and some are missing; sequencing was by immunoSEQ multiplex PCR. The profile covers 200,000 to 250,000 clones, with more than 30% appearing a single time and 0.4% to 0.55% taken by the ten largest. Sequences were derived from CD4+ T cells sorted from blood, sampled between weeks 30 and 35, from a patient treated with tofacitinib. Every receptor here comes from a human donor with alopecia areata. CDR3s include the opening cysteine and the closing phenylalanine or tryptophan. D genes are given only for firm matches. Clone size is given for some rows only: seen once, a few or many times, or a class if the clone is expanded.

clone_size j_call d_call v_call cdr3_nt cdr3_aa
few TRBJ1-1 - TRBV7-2 TGTGCCAGCAGCTTAGGGGGACACATGAACACTGAAGCTTTCTTT CASSLGGHMNTEAFF
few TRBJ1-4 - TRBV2 TGTGCCAGCCGTAGGGTTAATGAAAAACTGTTTTTT CASRRVNEKLFF
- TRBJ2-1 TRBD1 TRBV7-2 TGTGCCAGCGGTTCTTACAGGGGGCGCAGGAATGAGCAGTTCTTC CASGSYRGRRNEQFF
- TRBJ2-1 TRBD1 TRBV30 TGTGCCTGGTCTACGGGACAGGGGTACAATGAGCAGTTCTTC CAWSTGQGYNEQFF
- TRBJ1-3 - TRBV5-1 TGCGCCAGCAGCTTGGCACAGCGCTCTGGAAACACCATATATTTT CASSLAQRSGNTIYF
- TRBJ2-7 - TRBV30 TGTGCCTGGAGAGCGACCGGGGGACACTCCTACGAGCAGTACTTC CAWRATGGHSYEQYF
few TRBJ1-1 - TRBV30 TGTGCCTGGAGTGACTCCGGGGGTGCGAACACTGAAGCTTTCTTT CAWSDSGGANTEAFF
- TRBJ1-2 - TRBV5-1 TGCGCCAGCAGCTCACAAGGAGGGGTTTTAAGCTATGGCTACACCTTC CASSSQGGVLSYGYTF
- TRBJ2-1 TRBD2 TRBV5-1 TGCGCCAGCAGCTTGATGTCCGGGACTAGCGGGAGAAATGAGCAGTTCTTC CASSLMSGTSGRNEQFF
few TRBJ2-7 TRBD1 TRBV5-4 TGTGCCAGCAGCGCCGGACAGGTCTACGAGCAGTACTTC CASSAGQVYEQYF
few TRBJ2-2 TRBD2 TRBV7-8 TGTGCCAGCAGCCTCAGACTAGCGGGAGGCGACGGGGAGCTGTTTTTT CASSLRLAGGDGELFF
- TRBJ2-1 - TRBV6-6 TGTGCCAGCAGTAATACTCAGGGGCTAAGGGACAATGAGCAGTTCTTC CASSNTQGLRDNEQFF
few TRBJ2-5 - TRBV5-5 TGTGCCAGCAGCTCGGAAGCAGAGACCCAGTACTTC CASSSEAETQYF
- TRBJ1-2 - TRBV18 TGTGCCAGCTCTCTCGACGTGGGGCCCGGCTACACCTTC CASSLDVGPGYTF
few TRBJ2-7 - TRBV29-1 TGCAGCGCATACTTCGGGGTCAAGAACTACAACGAGGCCTACGAGCAGTACTTC CSAYFGVKNYNEAYEQYF
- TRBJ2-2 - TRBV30 TGTGCCTCCTCTAGGGGTGGCACCGGGGAGCTGTTTTTT CASSRGGTGELFF
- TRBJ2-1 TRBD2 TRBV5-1 TGCGCCAGCAGCCCCGGGACTAGGGGATACAATGAGCAGTTCTTC CASSPGTRGYNEQFF
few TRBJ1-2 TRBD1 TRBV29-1 TGCAGCGCCGAGCGGCAGGGGGCGGGTGGCTACACCTTC CSAERQGAGGYTF
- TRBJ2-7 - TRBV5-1 TGCGCCAGCAGCCGCGGTGACGTCCCCTACGAGCAGTACTTC CASSRGDVPYEQYF
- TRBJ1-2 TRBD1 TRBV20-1 TGCAGAGCCCGGGACAGGGATGGCTACACCTTC CRARDRDGYTF
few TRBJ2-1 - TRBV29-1 TGCAGCGTTTCCGGGAGAGCCTACAATGAGCAGTTCTTC CSVSGRAYNEQFF
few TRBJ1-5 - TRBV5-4 TGTGCCAGCAGCTTCGGCAAGAATCAGCCCCAGCATTTT CASSFGKNQPQHF
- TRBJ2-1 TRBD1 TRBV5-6 TGTGCCAGCAGCAAAAAGACAGGGCCGCAGTTCTTC CASSKKTGPQFF
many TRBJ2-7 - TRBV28 TGTGCCAGCAGTCCCGGGACATTCCCGAGCTCCTACGAGCAGTACTTC CASSPGTFPSSYEQYF
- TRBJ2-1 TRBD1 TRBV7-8 TGTGCCAGCCCCGACAGGGACGATGAGCAGTTCTTC CASPDRDDEQFF
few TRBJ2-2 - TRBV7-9 TGTGCCAGCAGCCCCGGGATGACGGGGGCCGGGGAGCTGTTTTTT CASSPGMTGAGELFF
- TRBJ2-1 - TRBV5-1 TGCGCCAGCAGCTCCCCGGGTAAGAATGAGCAGTTCTTC CASSSPGKNEQFF
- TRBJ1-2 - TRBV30 TGTGCCTGGAGTGTACGGCTGGGCGTACGCCGTGGCTACACCTTC CAWSVRLGVRRGYTF
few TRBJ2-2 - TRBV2 TGTGCCAGCAGTGATCCCCCCCGGCGTAACACCGGGGAGCTGTTTTTT CASSDPPRRNTGELFF
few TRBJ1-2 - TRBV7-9 TGTGCCAGCAGCTTGATGGGAGCTAACTATGGCTACACCTTC CASSLMGANYGYTF
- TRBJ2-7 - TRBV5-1 TGCGCCAGCAGCTTAGTAGGCCAAACCTCCTACGAGCAGTACTTC CASSLVGQTSYEQYF
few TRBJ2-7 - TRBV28 TGTGCCAGCACCCAGGACAACACCTACGAGCAGTACTTC CASTQDNTYEQYF
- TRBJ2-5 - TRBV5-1 TGCGCCAGCAGCCCCGGGTCCCTGGGGGGACAAGAGACCCAGTACTTC CASSPGSLGGQETQYF
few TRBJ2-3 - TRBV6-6 TGTGCCAGCAGGTCCAGCCCCGCTAGCACAGATACGCAGTATTTT CASRSSPASTDTQYF
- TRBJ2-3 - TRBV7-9 TGTGCCAGCAGCTACGGGTCATGGACAGATACGCAGTATTTT CASSYGSWTDTQYF
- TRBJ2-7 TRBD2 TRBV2 TGTGCCAGCAGTAGCGGGAGGGCCTACGAGCAGTACTTC CASSSGRAYEQYF
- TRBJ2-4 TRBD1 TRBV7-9 TGTGCCAGCAGCCCATTACCCTATCAGGACAGGGGAGCATTTCAGTACTTC CASSPLPYQDRGAFQYF
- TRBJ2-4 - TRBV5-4 TGTGCCAGCAGCTTCGCCAACATAGCCAAAAACATTCAGTACTTC CASSFANIAKNIQYF
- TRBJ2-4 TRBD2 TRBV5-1 TGCGCCAGCAGCCCGGAGACTAGCGGGAAGAAAAACATTCAGTACTTC CASSPETSGKKNIQYF
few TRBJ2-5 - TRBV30 TGTGCCTGGAGTGTAAGCGGCACGGAGACCCAGTACTTC CAWSVSGTETQYF
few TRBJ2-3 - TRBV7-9 TGTGCCAGCAGCCCTCGAGATACGCAGTATTTT CASSPRDTQYF
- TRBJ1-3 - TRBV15 TGTGCCACCAAACCGTCCGGCTCTGGAAACACCATATATTTT CATKPSGSGNTIYF
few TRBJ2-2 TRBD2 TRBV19 TGTGCCAGTAGTATGCCACCCTTTACTAGCGACACCGGGGAGCTGTTTTTT CASSMPPFTSDTGELFF
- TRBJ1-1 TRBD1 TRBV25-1 TGTGCCAGCAGTGGGACAGGTTCCACTGAAGCTTTCTTT CASSGTGSTEAFF
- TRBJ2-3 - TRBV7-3 TGTGCCAGCAGCTTAAGCAGGTCTAAGGGGGGCACAGATACGCAGTATTTT CASSLSRSKGGTDTQYF
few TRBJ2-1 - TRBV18 TGTGCCAGCTCACCTATCCCGGGGGGCCGCTACAATGAGCAGTTCTTC CASSPIPGGRYNEQFF
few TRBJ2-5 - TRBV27 TGTGCCAGCAGCCCGGACGTCTTCCAAGAGACCCAGTACTTC CASSPDVFQETQYF
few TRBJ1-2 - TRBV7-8 TGTGCCAGCAGCTTAGTGATCAGGGCAAGTACCCATCAGGCGAGCTACACCTTC CASSLVIRASTHQASYTF
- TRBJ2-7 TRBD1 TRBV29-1 TGCAGCGTTGATGGACAGGGGGTCTACGAGCAGTACTTC CSVDGQGVYEQYF
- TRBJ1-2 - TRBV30 TGTGCCTGCCTCCGAGGAATTACAAGCTATGGCTACACCTTC CACLRGITSYGYTF
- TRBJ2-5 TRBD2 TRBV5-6 TGTGCCAGCAGTTCCTATTGGGGAGGGGAGACCCAGTACTTC CASSSYWGGETQYF
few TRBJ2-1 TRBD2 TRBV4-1 TGCGCCAGCAGCCAAGTAGGGCTAGCGGTTGAGCAGTTCTTC CASSQVGLAVEQFF